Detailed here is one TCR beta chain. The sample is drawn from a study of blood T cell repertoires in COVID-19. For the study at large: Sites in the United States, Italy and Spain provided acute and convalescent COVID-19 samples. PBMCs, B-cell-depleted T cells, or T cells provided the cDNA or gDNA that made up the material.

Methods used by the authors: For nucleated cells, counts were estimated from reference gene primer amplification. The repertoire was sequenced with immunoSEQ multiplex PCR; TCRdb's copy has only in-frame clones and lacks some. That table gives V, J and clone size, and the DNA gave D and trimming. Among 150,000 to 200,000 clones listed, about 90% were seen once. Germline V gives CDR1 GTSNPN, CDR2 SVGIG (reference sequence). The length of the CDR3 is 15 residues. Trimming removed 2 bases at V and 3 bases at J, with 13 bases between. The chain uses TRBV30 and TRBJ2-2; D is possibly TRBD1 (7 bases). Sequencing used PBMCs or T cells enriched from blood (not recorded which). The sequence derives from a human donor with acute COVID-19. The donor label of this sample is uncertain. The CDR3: CAWSSAGGYTGELFF. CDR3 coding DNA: TGTGCCTGGAGTTCGGCAGGGGGGTACACCGGGGAGCTGTTTTTT.